The next 25 T cell receptor beta chains were all read from a single sample in a study of blood T cell repertoires in COVID-19. TCRdb keeps only in-frame clones here, not all; method: immunoSEQ multiplex PCR. The data contain some 120,000 clones, roughly 85% of them singletons. Sequenced input: peripheral blood. These receptor sequences come from a woman of 80 years or more with COVID-19, enrolled during active disease.

About this clone itself: Other DNA sequences from this sample encode an identical CDR3 as well. The chain uses TRBV7-2 and TRBJ2-5; TRBD1 might be the D (5 bases). CDR1 is SGHTA, CDR2 FQGNSA, per germline. V was cut by 4 bases and J by 5 bases, with 11 bases left in between. CDR3 length: 13 residues. The CDR3, as DNA: TGTGCCAGCAGCTCCAGGGTCCCGGAGACCCAGTACTTC. It specifies CASSSRVPETQYF.

The rearrangement links TRBV13 to TRBJ2-3; D is possibly TRBD2 (6 bases). Trimming cost V 10 bases and J 0 bases, with 14 bases left between them. The germline V gene encodes CDR1 PRHDT and CDR2 FYEKMQ (reference sequence). CDR3 length equals 14 residues. CDR3 amino acids: CATKVSGSTDTQYF. The CDR3 DNA is TGTGCCACGAAGGTTAGCGGCAGCACAGATACGCAGTATTTT. Drawing the rest from reference TRBV13 and TRBJ2-3, the complete variable domain is AAGVIQSPRHLIKEKRETATLKCYPIPRHDTVYWYQQGPGQDPQFLISFYEKMQSDKGSIPDRFSAQQFSDYHSELNMSSLELGDSALYFCATKVSGSTDTQYFGPGTRLTVL.

The chain couples TRBV9 to TRBJ1-1; possible D gene TRBD1, 6 bases. There are 15 residues in the CDR3. Per germline, CDR1 SGDLS and CDR2 YYNGEE. V lost 6 bases and J lost 4, with 19 bases in between. The CDR3 DNA sequence: TGTGCCAGCACCGTTGGGGGGGGGCGCGGCACTGAAGCTTTCTTT. Translated, it gives CASTVGGGRGTEAFF.

The chain joins TRBV5-1 to TRBJ2-5, with D maybe TRBD2 (6 bases). Germline lookup yields CDR1 SGHRS and CDR2 YFSETQ. Trimming pared 4 bases from V and 4 bases from J, leaving 14 bases between. There are 14 residues in the CDR3. The CDR3 DNA reads TGCGCCAGCAGCCACGGGACTTCCCCAGAGACCCAGTACTTC. This sequence encodes CASSHGTSPETQYF.

The chain employs TRBV12-3 or TRBV12-4 and TRBJ1-5; the match to TRBD1 covers 8 bases. The CDR3 loop spans 13 amino acids. The V gene end was trimmed by 3 bases and the J gene end by 7 bases; junction bases not matched to a gene: 2. The CDR3 is CASSFSGGQPQHF. DNA of the CDR3: TGTGCCAGCAGTTTTTCAGGGGGCCAGCCCCAGCATTTT.

The chain combines TRBV10-3 with TRBJ1-5; D uncertain. Germline CDR1 is ENHRY and CDR2 is SYGVKD. The CDR3 runs 14 residues. V was pared by 4 bases and J by 3 bases, with 10 bases between. In DNA, the CDR3 is TGTGCCATCAGTGCCCGGGGTAACAATCAGCCCCAGCATTTT. Its translation is CAISARGNNQPQHF.

This chain connects TRBV3-1 (or the pseudogene TRBV3-2) to TRBJ2-1; TRBD2 matches at 9 bases. V gave up 0 bases and J gave up 3 bases; unmatched junction bases: 0. Germline CDR1 LGHDT, CDR2 YNNKEL (reference sequence). The CDR3 totals 15 residues. The CDR3 loop is CASSQDSGSYNEQFF. The CDR3 DNA is TGTGCCAGCAGCCAAGATAGCGGGAGCTACAATGAGCAGTTCTTC.

The gene calls are TRBV5-1 and TRBJ2-1; 14 bases align to TRBD2. The V gene end was trimmed by 0 bases and the J gene end by 9 bases; junction bases not matched to a gene: 5. The CDR3 spans 16 residues. Germline V gives CDR1 SGHRS, CDR2 YFSETQ. The CDR3, as DNA: TGCGCCAGCAGCTTGGGGGGACTAGCGGGAGCTAGTGAGCAGTTCTTC. This codes for CASSLGGLAGASEQFF.

The chain carries TRBV5-1 and TRBJ2-2, with TRBD1 matching over 8 bases. V lost 4 bases to trimming and J lost 3 bases; unmatched junction nucleotides: 5. CDR3 size: 15 residues. Germline-derived CDR1 and CDR2 are SGHRS and YFSETQ. CDR3 amino acids: CASSRLTGDTGELFF. The CDR3 DNA is TGCGCCAGCAGCCGATTGACAGGGGACACCGGGGAGCTGTTTTTT.

This chain connects TRBV5-4 to TRBJ2-5, with 8 positions matching TRBD1. The CDR3 spans 14 residues. V dropped 6 bases and J dropped 5; count of bases not matched to a gene: 9. CDR1 is SGHNT, CDR2 YYREEE, per germline (reference sequence). This CDR3 reads CASNGQGARETQYF. The CDR3 DNA follows: TGTGCCAGCAATGGACAGGGTGCACGGGAGACCCAGTACTTC. Variable domain in full (rest from reference TRBV5-4 and TRBJ2-5): ETGVTQSPTHLIKTRGQQVTLRCSSQSGHNTVSWYQQALGQGPQFIFQYYREEENGRGNFPPRFSGLQFPNYSSELNVNALELDDSALYLCASNGQGARETQYFGPGTRLLVL.

The J gene is TRBJ1-6, the V gene TRBV4-2; TRBD1 matches at 10 bases. V trimming: 5 bases; J trimming: 7 bases; junction bases outside the gene matches: 8. This CDR3 spans 16 amino acids. Germline loops: CDR1 LGHNA, CDR2 YNFKEQ. The CDR3 spells CASSVNQGQGNSPLHF. The CDR3 DNA reads as TGTGCCAGCAGCGTGAATCAGGGACAGGGGAATTCACCCCTCCACTTT.

The gene calls are TRBV4-3 and TRBJ2-1, with TRBD2 matching 14 bases. The CDR3 totals 19 residues. After removal of 4 bases from V and 1 base from J, the junction contained 9 bases not matched to a gene. From germline, CDR1 is LGHNA and CDR2 YSLEER. CDR3 nucleotide sequence: TGCGCCAGCAGCCGCGTGGGACTAGCGGGAGATAGTTCCTACAATGAGCAGTTCTTC. Its protein is CASSRVGLAGDSSYNEQFF.

Remarks on this clone: Distinct nucleotide sequences in the sample also encode this CDR3. The rearrangement joins TRBV7-6 to TRBJ2-3, with TRBD2 identical over 7 bases. Trimming removed 1 base from V and 0 bases from J; junction bases left unmatched: 4. Per germline, CDR1 SGHVS and CDR2 FNYEAQ. This CDR3 contains 16 residues. The chain's CDR3 is CASSLEASGSTDTQYF. CDR3 DNA sequence: TGTGCCAGCAGCTTAGAGGCTAGCGGAAGCACAGATACGCAGTATTTT.

The V call is TRBV7-9, the J call TRBJ2-1; the D gene is possibly TRBD2 (6 bases). V was trimmed by 1 base and J by 6 bases, leaving 13 bases between them. The V gene's germline CDR1 is SEHNR and CDR2 FQNEAQ (reference sequence). CDR3 length: 15 residues. The CDR3 reads CASSLVPGALNEQFF. CDR3 nucleotides: TGTGCCAGCAGCTTAGTCCCGGGAGCTCTCAATGAGCAGTTCTTC. Full variable domain (missing parts from reference TRBV7-9 and TRBJ2-1): DTGVSQNPRHKITKRGQNVTFRCDPISEHNRLYWYRQTLGQGPEFLTYFQNEAQLEKSRLLSDRFSAERPKGSFSTLEIQRTEQGDSAMYLCASSLVPGALNEQFFGPGTRLTVL.

The chain combines TRBV11-3 with TRBJ2-3, with a weak D call TRBD2 (6 bases). Trimming cost V 5 bases and J 2 bases, with 11 bases left between them. CDR3 length: 14 residues. Germline assignment: CDR1 SGHNT and CDR2 YENEEA. This CDR3 reads CASSQGLFTDTQYF. CDR3 coding DNA: TGTGCCAGCAGCCAGGGACTTTTCACAGATACGCAGTATTTT.

This chain connects TRBV9 to TRBJ2-1; 12 bases fit TRBD2. The CDR3 is made up of 15 amino acids. V lost 2 bases to trimming and J lost 10 bases; unmatched junction nucleotides: 7. Per germline, CDR1 SGDLS and CDR2 YYNGEE. This chain's CDR3 is CASSVGLAGGREQFF. CDR3 nucleotide sequence: TGTGCCAGCAGCGTTGGGCTAGCGGGAGGGCGGGAGCAGTTCTTC. Full variable domain (missing parts from reference TRBV9 and TRBJ2-1): DSGVTQTPKHLITATGQRVTLRCSPRSGDLSVYWYQQSLDQGLQFLIQYYNGEERAKGNILERFSAQQFPDLHSELNLSSLELGDSALYFCASSVGLAGGREQFFGPGTRLTVL.

V usage is TRBV12-5 and J usage is TRBJ1-1; maybe TRBD1 (5 bases). V was cut by 4 bases and J by 0 bases, with 9 bases left in between. Germline CDR1 and CDR2: LGHNT and FRNRAP. The CDR3 spans 14 residues. CDR3 sequence reads: CASGSDRLNTEAFF. Written as DNA, the CDR3 is TGTGCTAGTGGTTCTGACAGACTGAACACTGAAGCTTTCTTT.

The chain carries TRBV7-2 and TRBJ2-7; no firm D call. The length of the CDR3 is 14 residues. Trimming shortened V by 3 bases and J by 2 bases, and 11 bases separated the two germline ends. CDR1 is SGHTA, CDR2 FQGNSA, per germline. The CDR3 protein is CASSFGRSTYEQYF. The CDR3 DNA reads as TGTGCCAGCAGCTTTGGCCGATCAACCTACGAGCAGTACTTC.

The chain combines TRBV7-3 with TRBJ2-5; D is perhaps TRBD1 (5 bases). The germline gives CDR1 SGHTA, CDR2 FQGTGA. The CDR3 has 15 amino acids. Trimming pared 2 bases from V and 3 bases from J, leaving 13 bases between. CDR3 protein: CASSLDGHRKETQYF. The CDR3 coding sequence is TGTGCCAGCAGCTTAGACGGACACCGGAAAGAGACCCAGTACTTC.

The chain joins TRBV7-3 to TRBJ1-1, with TRBD1 matching 8 bases. The CDR3 extends over 15 amino acids. Germline CDR1 reads SGHTA; CDR2 reads FQGTGA. With V trimmed by 5 bases and J by 7 bases, 12 bases remained unmatched. The CDR3 DNA sequence: TGTGCCAGCAGCACCCGCGGACAGGGTCTGATTGAAGCTTTCTTT. As protein: CASSTRGQGLIEAFF.

The CDR3 spells CASSQMTSGSSYF. The CDR3 DNA sequence: TGTGCCAGCAGCCAAATGACTAGCGGGAGTTCATACTTC. This sequence joins TRBV7-2 and TRBJ2-5; TRBD2 matches at 12 bases. There are 13 residues in the CDR3. Germline trimming cut 5 bases from V and 14 bases from J; bases unmatched to any gene: 9. Germline loops: CDR1 SGHTA, CDR2 FQGNSA.

The gene calls are TRBV28 and TRBJ2-7; the match to TRBD2 covers 7 bases. The CDR3 consists of 13 residues. V shed 6 bases and J 3 bases; nucleotides not matched to a gene: 5. Germline-derived CDR1 and CDR2 are MDHEN and SYDVKM. CDR3 DNA: TGTGCCAGCAGGTGGGGCGGGAGCTACGAGCAGTACTTC. Protein: CASRWGGSYEQYF.

The genes are TRBV5-1 and TRBJ2-3, with D perhaps TRBD2 (5 bases). V was trimmed by 4 bases and J by 0 bases, leaving 15 bases between them. Looked up from germline, CDR1 is SGHRS and CDR2 is YFSETQ. The CDR3 runs to 16 residues. The CDR3 DNA reads TGCGCCAGCAGCGAAAGCGGCGGAAGAAGCACAGATACGCAGTATTTT. As protein: CASSESGGRSTDTQYF.

The chain joins TRBV4-2 to TRBJ2-4; a possible D gene is TRBD1 (6 bases). In germline, CDR1 is LGHNA, CDR2 YNFKEQ. The CDR3 has 16 amino acids. V lost 4 bases and J lost 3, with 16 bases in between. CDR3 DNA sequence: TGTGCCAGCAGCCTCACAGGGCTTAACGGCAAAAACATTCAGTACTTC. Amino acids: CASSLTGLNGKNIQYF.

This sequence joins TRBV4-3 and TRBJ2-7; 10 nucleotides match TRBD2. Germline V gives CDR1 LGHNA, CDR2 YSLEER. V was clipped by 4 bases and J by 0 bases; unmatched bases: 6. The CDR3 covers 16 residues. The CDR3 DNA is TGCGCCAGCAGCCGATGGTCTAGCGGGAGCTCCTACGAGCAGTACTTC. This sequence encodes CASSRWSSGSSYEQYF.